This T cell receptor (beta chain) came from a study of identical twins. Overall study results and limits: Models underestimated out-of-frame TCR alpha sharing in monozygotic twins.

TCRdb analysed the 5' RACE reads with MiXCR anew, one entry per CDR3 protein. The sample records about 240,000 distinct CDR3 sequences, 8% to 11% being singletons. For this clonotype: The antigen remains unidentified.

The TCR sequence derives from a man aged 45 to 65 in good health. Sequencing was performed on memory T cells sorted from blood.

The CDR3 here is CATSRHGLAGTGSSYEQYF. Here the CDR3 DNA reads TGTGCCACCAGCAGACACGGCTTAGCAGGGACAGGGAGCTCCTACGAGCAGTACTTC. The rearrangement joins TRBV15 to TRBJ2-7; 9 positions match TRBD1. After removal of 2 bases from V and 0 bases from J, the junction contained 14 bases not matched to a gene. The germline V gene has CDR1 LNHNV and CDR2 YYDKDF (reference sequence). This CDR3 has 19 amino acids.